This T cell receptor beta chain derives from a study of OX40 agonist ivuxolimab in advanced cancers. Study-wide background: Ivuxolimab, which patients received intravenously every 2 weeks, was dosed at 0.01 to 10 mg/kg. The study enrolled dose-escalation patients with hepatocellular carcinoma, melanoma, renal cell or head and neck cancer.

The repertoire was sequenced with immunoSEQ multiplex PCR; TCRdb's copy has only in-frame clones and lacks some. The sample contains about 78,000 clones, around 91% of which appear only once. Germline loops: CDR1 SQVTM, CDR2 ANQGSEA. This CDR3 contains 15 residues. V lost 0 bases and J 4 bases, leaving 15 bases between the germline ends. Comments on this clone: What it recognizes is unknown.

Findings of the study overall: CD4+ and CD8+ blood T cells expanded clonally by week 6 at 0.1 to 3.0 mg/kg. Averaged across samples, CD8+ T cells carried more expanded clones than CD4+ did.

This clonotype originated in an adult with an advanced solid tumor such as melanoma, head and neck, liver or kidney cancer. The chain is built from TRBV29-1 and TRBJ2-5; D not resolved. The material was CD4+ or CD8+ T cells sorted from blood, obtained in a trial of the OX40 agonist ivuxolimab. The CDR3 DNA reads as TGCAGCGTTGAAGACCCCCTTTGGGCTTTAGAGACCCAGTACTTC. This codes for CSVEDPLWALETQYF. The full variable domain, its missing parts supplied by reference TRBV29-1 and TRBJ2-5, is SAVISQKPSRDICQRGTSLTIQCQVDSQVTMMFWYRQQPGQSLTLIATANQGSEATYESGFVIDKFPISRPNLTFSTLTVSNMSPEDSSIYLCSVEDPLWALETQYFGPGTRLLVL.